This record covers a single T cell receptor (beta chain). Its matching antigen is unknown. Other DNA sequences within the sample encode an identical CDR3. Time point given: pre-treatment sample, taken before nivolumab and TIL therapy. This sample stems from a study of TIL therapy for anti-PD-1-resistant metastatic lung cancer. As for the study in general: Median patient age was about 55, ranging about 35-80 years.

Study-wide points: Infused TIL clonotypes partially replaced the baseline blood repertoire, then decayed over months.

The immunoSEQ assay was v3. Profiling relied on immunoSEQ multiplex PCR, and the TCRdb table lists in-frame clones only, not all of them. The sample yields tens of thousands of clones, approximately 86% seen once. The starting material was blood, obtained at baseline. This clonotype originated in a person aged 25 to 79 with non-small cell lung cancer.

CDR3 coding DNA: TGTGCCAGCAGTTTAGAGTTTACCACCGGGGAGCTGTTTTTT. Translation: CASSLEFTTGELFF. The V call is TRBV27, the J call TRBJ2-2; D ambiguous. V lost 2 bases, J lost 4 bases, and 8 bases lay in between. Germline CDR1 is MNHEY and CDR2 is SMNVEV (reference sequence). The CDR3 has 14 residues.